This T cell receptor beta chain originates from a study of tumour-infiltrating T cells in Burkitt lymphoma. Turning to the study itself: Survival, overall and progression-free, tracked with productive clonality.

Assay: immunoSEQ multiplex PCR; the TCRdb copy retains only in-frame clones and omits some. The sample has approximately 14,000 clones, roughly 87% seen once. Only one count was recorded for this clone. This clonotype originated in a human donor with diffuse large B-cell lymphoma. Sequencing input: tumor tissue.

The CDR3 coding sequence is TGTGCCAGCAGTTACTCGCATGGGAAGGGTAACACCATATATTTT. Encoded protein: CASSYSHGKGNTIYF. The V gene is TRBV6-5, the J gene TRBJ1-3; D unclear. This CDR3 region has 15 residues. Germline assignment: CDR1 MNHEY and CDR2 SVGAGI. The V end was cut by 0 bases, the J end by 7 bases, with 13 bases between.